This T cell receptor (beta chain) was sequenced during a study of Graves' ophthalmopathy and Graves' hyperthyroidism. General study results and limits: Ophthalmopathy cases were distinguished from stable hyperthyroidism by a 13-signature model, reaching around 90% sensitivity and 65% to 83% specificity. Ophthalmopathy progression was predicted with 70% to 71% sensitivity and around 72% specificity.

On this clonotype itself: Its antigen is not known.

For repertoire sequencing, the TCR beta CDR3 regions were amplified from RNA transcripts. In the first round, RT-PCR was carried out with HTBI primers, and a multiplex PCR formed the second round. In TCRdb, the multiplex PCR reads were re-called with MiXCR into one record per CDR3 protein. The table lists almost 750,000 distinct CDR3 sequences, 40% of them singletons. The germline V gene encodes CDR1 SGHTA and CDR2 FQGNSA. V was pared by 5 bases and J by 3 bases, with 7 bases between. The CDR3 is made up of 12 amino acids. None of the included patients had other autoimmune diseases, uncontrolled infections, pregnancy or lactation, as these led to exclusion. As the starting material, more than 8 ml of fresh peripheral blood yielded the PBMCs.

V is TRBV7-2 and J is TRBJ1-1, with D hard to call. The clonotype was recovered from an adult man with Graves' ophthalmopathy. Material: peripheral blood. The CDR3 spells CASSLTYTEAFF. DNA of the CDR3: TGTGCCAGCAGCCTAACTTACACTGAAGCTTTCTTT.